Described below is a single T cell receptor (beta chain) sequence and its context. This may be a read error, as it is one base from a much larger clone. This entry is derived from a study of blood T cells in healthy people across ages. Germline CDR1 and CDR2: SGHAT and FQNNGV. The CDR3 is 15 amino acids. Primed by a sample-barcoded 5' primer and a J-beta primer mix, a second PCR proceeded for about 6 to 12 cycles. Any given sample supplied a minimum of 2.5 million CDR3-containing paired-end reads. TCRdb re-derived calls from the 5' RACE reads in MiXCR, one entry per CDR3 protein. The data show around 670,000 distinct CDR3 sequences, with roughly 30% seen just once and approximately 14% held by the top ten.

This receptor was obtained from a woman older than 75 in good health. This chain joins TRBV11-2 and TRBJ2-7, with D uncertain. The closer fit of TRBJ2-5 to the DNA end suggests the J call may be wrong. Input material: blood. The DNA of the CDR3 is TGTGCCAGCAGCTTAGTCCCTGGCTCAATGGAGACCCAGTACTTC. Translated: CASSLVPGSMETQYF.